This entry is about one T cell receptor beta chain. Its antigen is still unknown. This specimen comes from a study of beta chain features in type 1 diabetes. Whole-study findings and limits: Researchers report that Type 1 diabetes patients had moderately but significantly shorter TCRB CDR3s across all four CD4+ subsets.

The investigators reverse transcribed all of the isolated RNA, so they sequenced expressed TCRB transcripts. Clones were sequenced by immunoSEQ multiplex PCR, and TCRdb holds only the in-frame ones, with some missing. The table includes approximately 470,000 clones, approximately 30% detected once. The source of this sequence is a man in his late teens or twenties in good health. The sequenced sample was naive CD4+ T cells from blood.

CDR3 protein: CSVETVSNQPQHF. In DNA form, the CDR3 reads TGCAGCGTTGAAACCGTTAGCAATCAGCCCCAGCATTTT. J is TRBJ1-5 and V is TRBV29-1, with D unclear. The CDR3 has 13 amino acids. V lost 2 bases and J lost 0, with 5 bases in between. Germline assignment: CDR1 SQVTM and CDR2 ANQGSEA.